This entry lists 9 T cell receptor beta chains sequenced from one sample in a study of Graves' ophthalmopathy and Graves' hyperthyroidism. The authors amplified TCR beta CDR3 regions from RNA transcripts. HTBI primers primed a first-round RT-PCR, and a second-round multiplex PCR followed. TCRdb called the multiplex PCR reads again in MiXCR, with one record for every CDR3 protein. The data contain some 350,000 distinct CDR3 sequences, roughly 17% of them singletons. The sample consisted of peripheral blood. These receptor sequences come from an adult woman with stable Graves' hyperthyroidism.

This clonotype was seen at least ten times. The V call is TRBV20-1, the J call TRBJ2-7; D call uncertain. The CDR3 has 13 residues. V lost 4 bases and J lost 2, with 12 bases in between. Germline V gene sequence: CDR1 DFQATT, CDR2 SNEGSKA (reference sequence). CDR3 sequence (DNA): TGCAGTGCTACGTCTCGAGTAACCTACGAGCAGTACTTC. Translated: CSATSRVTYEQYF.

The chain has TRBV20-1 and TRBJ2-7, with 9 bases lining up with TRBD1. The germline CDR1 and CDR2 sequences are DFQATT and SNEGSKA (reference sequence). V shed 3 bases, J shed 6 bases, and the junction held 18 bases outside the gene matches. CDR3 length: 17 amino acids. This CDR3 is CSASPLLPGQGSSEQYF. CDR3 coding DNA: TGCAGTGCTAGCCCTCTACTACCGGGACAGGGTTCGAGCGAGCAGTACTTC.

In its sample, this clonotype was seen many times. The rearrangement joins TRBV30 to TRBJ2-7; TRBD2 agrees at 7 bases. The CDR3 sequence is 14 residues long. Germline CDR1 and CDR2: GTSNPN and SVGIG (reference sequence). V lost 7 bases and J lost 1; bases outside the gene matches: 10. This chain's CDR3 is CASNAGGGSYEQYF. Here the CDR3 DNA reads TGTGCCTCCAACGCTGGGGGAGGGTCCTACGAGCAGTACTTC.

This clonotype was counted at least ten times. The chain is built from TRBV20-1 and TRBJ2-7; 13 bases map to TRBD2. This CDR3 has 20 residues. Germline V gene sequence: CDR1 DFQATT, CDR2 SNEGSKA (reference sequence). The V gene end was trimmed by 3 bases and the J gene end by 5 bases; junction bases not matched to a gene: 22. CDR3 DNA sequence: TGCAGTGCTAGGGTATCCGGGACTAGCGGGAAGATTAAAGGGTGGGACGAGCAGTACTTC. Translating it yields CSARVSGTSGKIKGWDEQYF.

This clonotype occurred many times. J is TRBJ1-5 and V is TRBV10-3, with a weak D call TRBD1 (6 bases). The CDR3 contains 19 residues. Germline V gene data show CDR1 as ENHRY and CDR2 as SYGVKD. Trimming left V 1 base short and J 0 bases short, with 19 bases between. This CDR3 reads CAISEYRATRLYSNQPQHF. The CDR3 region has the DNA TGTGCCATCAGTGAGTACAGGGCCACTCGTCTTTATAGCAATCAGCCCCAGCATTTT.

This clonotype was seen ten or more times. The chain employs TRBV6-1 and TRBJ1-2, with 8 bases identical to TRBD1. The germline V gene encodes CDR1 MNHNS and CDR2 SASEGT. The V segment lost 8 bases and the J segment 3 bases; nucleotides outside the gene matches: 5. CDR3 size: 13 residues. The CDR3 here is CASRTGWDYGYTF. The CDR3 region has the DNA TGTGCCAGCCGGACAGGGTGGGACTATGGCTACACCTTC.

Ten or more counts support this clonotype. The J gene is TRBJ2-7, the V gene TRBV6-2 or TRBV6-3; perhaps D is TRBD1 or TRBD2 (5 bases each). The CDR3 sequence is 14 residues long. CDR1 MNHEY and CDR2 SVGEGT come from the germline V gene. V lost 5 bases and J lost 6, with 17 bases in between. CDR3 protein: CASSAERGDSEQYF. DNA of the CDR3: TGTGCCAGCAGTGCAGAACGGGGAGACAGCGAGCAGTACTTC.

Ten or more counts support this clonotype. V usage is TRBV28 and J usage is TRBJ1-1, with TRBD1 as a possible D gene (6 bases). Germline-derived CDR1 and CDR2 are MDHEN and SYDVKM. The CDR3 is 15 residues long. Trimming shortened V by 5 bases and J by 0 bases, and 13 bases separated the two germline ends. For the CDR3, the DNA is TGTGCCAGCAGTGTTGACAGGCCCATGAACACTGAAGCTTTCTTT. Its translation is CASSVDRPMNTEAFF. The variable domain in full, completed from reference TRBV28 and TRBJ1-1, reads DVKVTQSSRYLVKRTGEKVFLECVQDMDHENMFWYRQDPGLGLRLIYFSYDVKMKEKGDIPEGYSVSREKKERFSLILESASTNQTSMYLCASSVDRPMNTEAFFGQGTRLTVV.

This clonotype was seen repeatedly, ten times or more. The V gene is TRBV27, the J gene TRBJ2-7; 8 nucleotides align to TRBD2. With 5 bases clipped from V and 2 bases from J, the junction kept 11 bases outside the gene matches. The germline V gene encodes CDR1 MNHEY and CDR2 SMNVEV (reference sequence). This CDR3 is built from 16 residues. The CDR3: CASSIQGFSGAYEQYF. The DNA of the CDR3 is TGTGCCAGCAGTATACAGGGTTTTAGCGGGGCCTACGAGCAGTACTTC.